One and the same sample provided the 14 T cell receptor beta chains below, sequenced in a study of cytomegalovirus exposure and HLA in healthy donors listed by TCRdb under 2017. The method behind the library was the immunoSEQ multiplex PCR assay. TCRdb mirrors the immuneACCESS table, restricted to in-frame sequences. Some clones are absent from its copies; in checked studies, under half trace to an unresolved V gene, and the reason for the others is unknown. This sample lists about 190,000 clones; roughly 83% were detected once. Jointly, the top ten make up approximately 1.5% of the sample. What was sequenced was PBMCs. The receptors stem from a woman between 18 and 29 years old in good health and CMV-seronegative.

The chain carries TRBV10-1 and TRBJ2-1, with 13 nucleotides matching TRBD2. The CDR3 has 15 amino acids. Germline CDR1 is WNHNN and CDR2 is SYGVQD (reference sequence). J lost 6 bases, V lost 6 bases, and 5 bases had no gene match. The CDR3 DNA reads TGCGCCAGCAGGGCCGGGACTAGCGGGACCAATGAGCAGTTCTTC. Protein product: CASRAGTSGTNEQFF.

The chain couples TRBV19 to TRBJ2-7; possible D gene TRBD1, 6 bases. Between the trimmed V and J ends, which lost 3 bases and 1 base, there was a span of 10 bases. The CDR3 spans 14 residues. Germline values: CDR1 LNHDA, CDR2 SQIVND (reference sequence). The CDR3 protein is CASSIGTKSYEQYF. The CDR3 nucleotides read TGTGCCAGTAGTATTGGGACAAAATCCTACGAGCAGTACTTC.

The V gene is TRBV14, the J gene TRBJ2-7; 8 positions agree with TRBD1. The junction had 8 bases not matched to a gene; V was cut back by 3 bases and J by 1 base. Germline lookup yields CDR1 SGHDN and CDR2 FVKESK. This CDR3 comprises 16 residues. The chain's CDR3 is CASSHASGQVSYEQYF. The CDR3 DNA is TGTGCCAGCAGCCACGCATCGGGACAGGTATCCTACGAGCAGTACTTC.

The chain carries TRBV7-9 and TRBJ2-3, with TRBD2 as a possible D gene (6 bases). The CDR3 runs to 16 residues. Germline lookup yields CDR1 SEHNR and CDR2 FQNEAQ (reference sequence). V was pared by 3 bases and J by 2 bases, with 15 bases between. This CDR3 is CASSFVSGTFTDTQYF. Written as DNA, the CDR3 is TGTGCCAGCAGCTTTGTATCGGGGACTTTCACAGATACGCAGTATTTT.

The chain joins TRBV10-2 to TRBJ2-7; 9 bases map to TRBD2. The CDR3 is 16 amino acids. Losses at the gene ends were 10 bases for V and 5 bases for J; bases not matched to a gene: 18. Per germline, CDR1 WSHSY and CDR2 SAAADI. CDR3 sequence: CATSTKGGGRANEQYF. The CDR3 region has the DNA TGCGCCACCTCTACAAAAGGGGGCGGGAGGGCCAACGAGCAGTACTTC.

The J gene is TRBJ2-3, the V gene TRBV11-2; 10 bases align to TRBD2. In germline, CDR1 is SGHAT, CDR2 FQNNGV. CDR3 size: 15 residues. V was pared by 2 bases and J by 7 bases, with 6 bases of the junction left unmatched. CDR3 DNA: TGTGCCAGCAGCTTACGGAGGACTAGCGGTTATACGCAGTATTTT. Its protein is CASSLRRTSGYTQYF.

This rearrangement joins TRBV5-1 to TRBJ2-3, with 11 positions matching TRBD1. Germline loops: CDR1 SGHRS, CDR2 YFSETQ. The CDR3 length is 17 residues. The junction had 13 bases not matched to a gene; V was cut back by 4 bases and J by 6 bases. CDR3 residues: CASSSGQGARLADTQYF. The CDR3 coding sequence is TGCGCCAGCAGCAGCGGACAGGGGGCGCGGCTGGCGGATACGCAGTATTTT.

The chain employs TRBV6-5 and TRBJ1-2; 8 nucleotides match TRBD1. V gave up 0 bases and J gave up 8 bases; unmatched junction bases: 8. The CDR3 is 15 residues long. From germline, CDR1 is MNHEY and CDR2 SVGAGI. CDR3 protein: CASSYSTARGLGYTF. The CDR3 coding sequence is TGTGCCAGCAGTTACTCGACGGCCAGGGGGCTAGGCTACACCTTC.

The chain is built from TRBV11-2 and TRBJ2-7; 13 bases agree with TRBD2. The trim removed 1 base at V and 3 bases at J, leaving 6 bases unmatched. Germline values: CDR1 SGHAT, CDR2 FQNNGV. The CDR3 sequence is 17 residues long. As DNA, the CDR3 is TGTGCCAGCAGCTTAGTACTAGCGGGAGGGAGATACTACGAGCAGTACTTC. Translating gives CASSLVLAGGRYYEQYF.

This rearrangement joins TRBV6-1 to TRBJ1-2; possibly TRBD1 for D (5 bases). V was clipped by 2 bases and J by 8 bases, with 21 bases between them. CDR3 length: 16 residues. Germline V gives CDR1 MNHNS, CDR2 SASEGT. The CDR3 DNA is TGTGCCAGCAGTGAACCTCGGGGGGGAAAATGGTACGGCTACACCTTC. It translates to CASSEPRGGKWYGYTF.

The chain links TRBV18 to TRBJ1-1, with TRBD1 as a possible D gene (5 bases). CDR3 length equals 13 residues. Trimming left V 8 bases short and J 2 bases short, with 12 bases between. Germline V lookup: CDR1 KGHSH, CDR2 LQKENI. CDR3 bases: TGTGCCAGCCGAACTGACAGAAACACTGAAGCTTTCTTT. As protein: CASRTDRNTEAFF.

The rearrangement links TRBV27 to TRBJ1-1; D ambiguous. Deletions cut 5 bases from V and 1 base from J, with 17 bases between. CDR1 and CDR2 from the germline V gene are MNHEY and SMNVEV (reference sequence). The CDR3 runs 16 residues. The CDR3 DNA reads as TGTGCCAGCAGTGACTCGATAGGAGTTACGAACACTGAAGCTTTCTTT. As protein: CASSDSIGVTNTEAFF.

The gene calls are TRBV19 and TRBJ1-6; 9 bases fit TRBD1. Germline lookup yields CDR1 LNHDA and CDR2 SQIVND (reference sequence). J lost 5 bases, V lost 3 bases, and 5 bases had no gene match. There are 16 residues in the CDR3. CDR3 protein: CASSIKTGGNNSPLHF. In nucleotides, the CDR3 is TGTGCCAGTAGTATTAAGACAGGGGGTAATAATTCACCCCTCCACTTT.

The CDR3 here is CASSFFRGKSTDTQYF. CDR3 DNA sequence: TGTGCCAGCAGTTTTTTTCGCGGGAAGAGCACAGATACGCAGTATTTT. The chain has TRBV27 and TRBJ2-3, with a tentative D call TRBD2 (6 bases). Trimming cost V 3 bases and J 0 bases, with 13 bases left between them. CDR3 length: 16 amino acids. From germline, CDR1 is MNHEY and CDR2 SMNVEV (reference sequence).